This is a list of T cell receptor beta chains from one sample in a study of blood T cells in healthy people across ages. TCRdb re-derived calls from the 5' RACE reads in MiXCR, one entry per CDR3 protein. The sample contains roughly 1.5 million distinct CDR3 sequences, about 42% of which appear only once. Sequenced material: blood. Receptor source: a woman aged 18-29 years in good health. Each CDR3 is given with its conserved first and last residue. A D gene is named only where the DNA matches it firmly. Clone size is not always given. Where it is, it says once, few, many or a class for expanded clones.

d_gene,j_gene,len,v_gene,abundance,CDR3aa,CDR3nt
-,TRBJ2-2,16,TRBV4-3,-,CASSPSLLRNTGELFF,TGCGCCAGCAGCCCCTCCCTACTCCGAAACACCGGGGAGCTGTTTTTT
-,TRBJ2-4,16,TRBV4-1,-,CASSQVFPGVKIIQYF,TGCGCCAGCAGCCAAGTCTTCCCGGGGGTCAAAATCATTCAGTACTTC
-,TRBJ1-4,16,TRBV25-1,-,CASSDGQRATNEKLFF,TGTGCCAGCAGTGACGGACAGAGAGCAACTAATGAAAAACTGTTTTTT
TRBD2,TRBJ2-5,15,TRBV7-8,-,CASSYGTSGRTEQYF,TGTGCCAGCAGCTATGGGACTAGCGGGAGAACTGAGCAGTACTTC
-,TRBJ1-2,12,TRBV20-1,few,CSAWTPLWGYTF,TGCAGTGCGTGGACACCTCTCTGGGGCTACACCTTC
TRBD1,TRBJ2-5,16,TRBV7-3,-,CASSLKGRDSYNEQYF,TGTGCCAGCAGCTTAAAGGGTCGGGACAGCTACAATGAGCAGTACTTC
-,TRBJ2-1,17,TRBV3-1,many,CASSQDLAGGSYNEQFF,TGCGCCAGCAGCCAAGATTTGGCCGGGGGCTCCTACAATGAGCAGTTCTTC
-,TRBJ2-5,13,TRBV5-5,-,CASSLEYLETQYF,TGTGCCAGCAGCTTGGAGTATCTAGAGACCCAGTACTTC
TRBD1,TRBJ1-5,15,TRBV28,once,CASSWTGTVGQPQHF,TGTGCCAGCAGTTGGACAGGGACGGTTGGTCAGCCCCAGCATTTT
-,TRBJ2-1,17,TRBV7-9,few,CASSLVGRSTFYNEQFF,TGTGCCAGCAGCTTAGTGGGGCGTTCCACCTTTTACAATGAGCAGTTCTTC
-,TRBJ2-2,14,TRBV11-2,-,CASSPAGTSIKLFF,TGTGCCAGCAGTCCAGCCGGGACATCGATAAAGCTGTTTTTT
-,TRBJ2-7,14,TRBV7-2,-,CASSASVGVTEQYF,TGTGCCAGCAGCGCCTCGGTGGGGGTGACCGAGCAGTACTTC
-,TRBJ2-4,18,TRBV13,few,CASRRTRDAGLAKNIQYF,TGTGCCAGCAGGCGGACCCGAGATGCGGGATTAGCCAAAAACATTCAGTACTTC
-,TRBJ2-7,12,TRBV25-1,few,CASSEFNGEQYF,TGTGCCAGCAGTGAATTTAACGGCGAGCAGTACTTC
-,TRBJ2-1,13,TRBV27,many,CASSPGGGNEQFF,TGTGCCAGCAGTCCCGGAGGAGGCAATGAGCAGTTCTTC
TRBD1,TRBJ1-5,16,TRBV12-3/TRBV12-4,-,CASSLSLSTGVQPQHF,TGTGCCAGCAGTTTAAGTTTGTCGACAGGGGTTCAGCCCCAGCATTTT
-,TRBJ1-6,13,TRBV3-1,-,CASSQVGDSPLHF,TGTGCCAGCAGCCAAGTAGGGGATTCACCCCTCCACTTT
TRBD1,TRBJ2-5,11,TRBV10-3,few,CATGTGETQYF,TGTGCCACCGGGACAGGAGAGACCCAGTACTTC
TRBD2,TRBJ2-3,13,TRBV20-1,-,CSAGTTTTDTQYF,TGCAGTGCAGGGACTACCACCACAGATACGCAGTATTTT
-,TRBJ1-1,17,TRBV4-1,-,CASSYSRGTSMNTEAFF,TGCGCCAGCAGCTACTCCCGGGGTACATCTATGAACACTGAAGCTTTCTTT
-,TRBJ1-6,12,TRBV20-1,once,CSARGKGTPLHF,TGCAGTGCTAGAGGAAAAGGGACACCCCTCCACTTT
TRBD2,TRBJ2-1,15,TRBV28,-,CASSSSGLAGAKQFF,TGTGCCAGCAGTTCATCCGGACTAGCGGGAGCGAAGCAGTTCTTC
TRBD2,TRBJ2-3,16,TRBV5-1,-,CASSLVPSGETDTQYF,TGCGCCAGCAGCTTGGTCCCTAGCGGGGAGACAGATACGCAGTATTTT
-,TRBJ1-5,15,TRBV4-2,many,CASSQVAGDNQPQHF,TGTGCCAGCAGCCAAGTGGCAGGGGACAATCAGCCCCAGCATTTT
TRBD2,TRBJ2-1,14,TRBV10-3,-,CAISAGGFYNEQFF,TGTGCCATCAGTGCGGGGGGGTTCTACAATGAGCAGTTCTTC
TRBD2,TRBJ2-1,17,TRBV15,once,CATSIGLTSGRGSEQFF,TGTGCCACCAGCATCGGTCTCACTAGCGGGAGGGGTAGTGAGCAGTTCTTC
-,TRBJ2-3,13,TRBV27,-,CASSSPPTDTQYF,TGTGCCAGCAGTTCCCCCCCCACAGATACGCAGTATTTT
-,TRBJ2-3,12,TRBV30,-,CAWSWITDTQYF,TGTGCCTGGAGCTGGATCACAGATACGCAGTATTTT
TRBD1,TRBJ1-1,15,TRBV7-9,-,CASSSPEGANTEAFF,TGTGCCAGCAGCTCCCCGGAGGGGGCAAACACTGAAGCTTTCTTT
-,TRBJ2-1,13,TRBV12-3/TRBV12-4,-,CASSVAGFNEQFF,TGTGCCAGCAGTGTCGCAGGGTTCAATGAGCAGTTCTTC
-,TRBJ1-1,14,TRBV12-3/TRBV12-4,few,CASSRGGSLGEAFF,TGTGCCAGCAGCCGAGGTGGCAGCCTAGGGGAAGCTTTCTTT
-,TRBJ1-2,14,TRBV7-3,many,CASSLDGQNYGYTF,TGTGCCAGCAGCTTGGACGGACAGAACTATGGCTACACCTTC
TRBD1,TRBJ1-1,16,TRBV5-1,-,CASSLAGGTGDTEAFF,TGCGCCAGCAGCTTGGCGGGCGGGACAGGTGACACTGAAGCTTTCTTT
-,TRBJ2-5,17,TRBV7-7,-,CTSSLATPDRIGETQYF,TGTACTAGCAGCTTAGCTACCCCGGACAGGATCGGGGAGACCCAGTACTTC
TRBD2,TRBJ2-7,14,TRBV29-1,-,CSVEIAGTYNEQYF,TGCAGCGTTGAGATAGCGGGAACCTACAATGAGCAGTACTTC
-,TRBJ2-1,14,TRBV29-1,-,CSVERQGVGNEQFF,TGCAGCGTTGAGAGGCAGGGAGTGGGCAATGAGCAGTTCTTC
-,TRBJ2-2,14,TRBV4-3,-,CASPRRVVTGELFF,TGCGCCAGCCCTCGTAGGGTCGTCACCGGGGAGCTGTTTTTT
-,TRBJ2-1,12,TRBV30,-,CAHELQINEQFF,TGTGCCCACGAGCTGCAGATCAATGAGCAGTTCTTC
TRBD2,TRBJ2-2,16,TRBV25-1,few,CASSVTSGTNTGELFF,TGTGCCAGCAGTGTTACTAGCGGAACGAACACCGGGGAGCTGTTTTTT
TRBD2,TRBJ2-2,15,TRBV3-1,-,CASSLLAGSGGELFF,TGTGCCAGCAGCCTTCTAGCGGGATCCGGCGGGGAGCTGTTTTTT
-,TRBJ2-7,15,TRBV27,-,CASSLSSATGYEQYF,TGTGCCAGCAGTTTATCTAGCGCCACGGGATACGAGCAGTACTTC
-,TRBJ1-1,13,TRBV7-9,many,CASSLEGGTEAFF,TGCGCCAGCAGCTTGGAGGGGGGCACTGAAGCTTTCTTT
-,TRBJ2-1,16,TRBV7-2,many,CASSPPGTAGNNEQFF,TGTGCCAGCAGCCCCCCCGGGACCGCAGGCAACAATGAGCAGTTCTTC
-,TRBJ1-5,14,TRBV7-2,-,CASTYGGLHQPQHF,TGTGCCAGCACTTACGGCGGGCTCCATCAGCCCCAGCATTTT
TRBD2,TRBJ2-1,14,TRBV27,few,CASMLAGGIDEQFF,TGTGCCAGCATGCTGGCGGGGGGGATCGATGAGCAGTTCTTC
TRBD1,TRBJ1-2,16,TRBV11-2,few,CASSLVARGRSYGYTF,TGTGCCAGCAGCTTAGTGGCCAGGGGGCGCAGCTATGGCTACACCTTC
-,TRBJ2-5,12,TRBV6-2/TRBV6-3,-,CASEGPQETQYF,TGTGCCAGCGAGGGCCCACAAGAGACCCAGTACTTC
-,TRBJ1-2,12,TRBV11-2,-,CASSLPYYGYTF,TGTGCCAGCAGCCTTCCTTACTATGGCTACACCTTC
-,TRBJ1-2,13,TRBV6-5,few,CASRSSDAYGYTF,TGTGCCAGCAGGTCCTCGGACGCCTATGGCTACACCTTC
-,TRBJ2-7,13,TRBV18,few,CASSPGLRDEQYF,TGTGCCAGCTCACCGGGCCTACGGGACGAGCAGTACTTC
-,TRBJ1-5,14,TRBV20-1,few,CSARDVGAGQPQHF,TGCAGTGCTAGAGACGTGGGGGCAGGACAGCCCCAGCATTTT
-,TRBJ2-3,14,TRBV11-2,-,CASSLDQPTDTQYF,TGTGCCAGCAGCTTAGATCAGCCCACAGATACGCAGTATTTT
-,TRBJ2-7,13,TRBV7-9,once,CASSWLVSYEQYF,TGTGCCAGCAGCTGGCTTGTATCCTACGAGCAGTACTTC
-,TRBJ2-5,15,TRBV5-1,few,CASSFYPQGGETQYF,TGCGCCAGCAGCTTTTATCCCCAGGGAGGAGAGACCCAGTACTTC
-,TRBJ2-3,16,TRBV6-1,-,CASSEFARGLTDTQYF,TGTGCCAGCAGTGAATTTGCCCGTGGCCTGACAGATACGCAGTATTTT
TRBD1,TRBJ2-7,15,TRBV18,few,CASSRSTGTSYEQYF,TGTGCCAGCTCACGGTCGACAGGGACATCCTACGAGCAGTACTTC
-,TRBJ1-2,15,TRBV5-1,few,CASSSSGARNYGYTF,TGCGCCAGCAGCTCCTCAGGCGCTCGCAACTATGGCTACACCTTC